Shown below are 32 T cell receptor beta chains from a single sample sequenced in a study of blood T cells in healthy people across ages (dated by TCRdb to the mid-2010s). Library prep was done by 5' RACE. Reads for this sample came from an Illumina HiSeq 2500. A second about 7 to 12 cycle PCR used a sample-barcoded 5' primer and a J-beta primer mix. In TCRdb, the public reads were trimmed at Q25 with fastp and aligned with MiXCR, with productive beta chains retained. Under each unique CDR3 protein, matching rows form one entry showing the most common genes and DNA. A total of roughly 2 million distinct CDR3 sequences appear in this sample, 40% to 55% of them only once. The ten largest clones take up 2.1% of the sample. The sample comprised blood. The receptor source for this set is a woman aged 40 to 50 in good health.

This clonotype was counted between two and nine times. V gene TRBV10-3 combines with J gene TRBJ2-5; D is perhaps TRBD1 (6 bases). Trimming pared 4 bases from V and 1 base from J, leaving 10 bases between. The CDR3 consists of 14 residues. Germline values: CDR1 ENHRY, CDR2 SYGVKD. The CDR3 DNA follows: TGTGCCATCAGTGCTACAGGGCCCCAAGAGACCCAGTACTTC. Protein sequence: CAISATGPQETQYF.

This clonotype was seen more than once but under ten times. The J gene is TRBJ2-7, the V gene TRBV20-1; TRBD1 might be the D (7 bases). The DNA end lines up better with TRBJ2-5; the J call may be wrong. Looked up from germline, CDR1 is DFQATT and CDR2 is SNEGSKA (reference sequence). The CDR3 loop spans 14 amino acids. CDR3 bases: TGCAGTGCTAGAGCAGGGGGAGGTTGGGAGACCCAGTACTTC. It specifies CSARAGGGWETQYF.

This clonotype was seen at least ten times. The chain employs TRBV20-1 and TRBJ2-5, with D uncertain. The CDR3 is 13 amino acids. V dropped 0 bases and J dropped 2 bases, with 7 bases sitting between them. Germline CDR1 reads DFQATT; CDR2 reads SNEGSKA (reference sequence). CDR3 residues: CSARDLTQETQYF. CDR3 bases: TGCAGTGCTAGAGACTTAACACAAGAGACCCAGTACTTC.

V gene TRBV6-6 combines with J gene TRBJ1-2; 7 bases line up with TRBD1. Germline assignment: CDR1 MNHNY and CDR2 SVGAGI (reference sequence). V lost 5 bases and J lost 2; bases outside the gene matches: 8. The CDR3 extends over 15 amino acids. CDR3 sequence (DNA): TGTGCCAGCAGTCAGGGGGAGGGTTACAACTATGGCTACACCTTC. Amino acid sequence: CASSQGEGYNYGYTF.

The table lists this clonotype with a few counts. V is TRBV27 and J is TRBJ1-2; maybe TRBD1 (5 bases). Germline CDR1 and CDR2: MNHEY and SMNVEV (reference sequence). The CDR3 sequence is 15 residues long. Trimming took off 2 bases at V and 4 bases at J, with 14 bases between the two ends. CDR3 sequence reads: CASSLRGSQGYGYTF. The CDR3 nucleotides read TGTGCCAGCAGTTTACGGGGGTCTCAGGGCTATGGCTACACCTTC.

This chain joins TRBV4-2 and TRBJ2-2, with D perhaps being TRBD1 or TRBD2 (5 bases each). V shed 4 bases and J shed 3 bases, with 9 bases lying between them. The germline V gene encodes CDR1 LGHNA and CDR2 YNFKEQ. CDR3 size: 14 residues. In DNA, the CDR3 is TGTGCCAGCAGCCGGGACCACCACACCGGGGAGCTGTTTTTT. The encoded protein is CASSRDHHTGELFF.

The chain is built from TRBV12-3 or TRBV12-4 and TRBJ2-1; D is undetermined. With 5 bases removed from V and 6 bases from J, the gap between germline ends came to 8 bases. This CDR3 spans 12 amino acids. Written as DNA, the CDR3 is TGTGCCAGCAGTCCGGCCTGCAATGAGCAGTTCTTC. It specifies CASSPACNEQFF.

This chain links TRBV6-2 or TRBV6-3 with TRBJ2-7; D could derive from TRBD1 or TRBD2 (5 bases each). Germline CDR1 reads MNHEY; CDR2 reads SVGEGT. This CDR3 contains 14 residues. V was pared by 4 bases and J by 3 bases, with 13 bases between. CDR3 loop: CASSFGGYNYEQYF. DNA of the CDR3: TGTGCCAGCAGTTTTGGGGGTTACAACTACGAGCAGTACTTC.

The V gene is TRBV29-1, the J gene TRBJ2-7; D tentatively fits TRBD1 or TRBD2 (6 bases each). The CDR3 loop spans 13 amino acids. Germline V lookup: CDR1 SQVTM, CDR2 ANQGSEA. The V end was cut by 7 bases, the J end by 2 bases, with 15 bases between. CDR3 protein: CSAILGGTYEQYF. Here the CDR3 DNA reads TGCAGCGCCATACTCGGGGGCACCTACGAGCAGTACTTC.

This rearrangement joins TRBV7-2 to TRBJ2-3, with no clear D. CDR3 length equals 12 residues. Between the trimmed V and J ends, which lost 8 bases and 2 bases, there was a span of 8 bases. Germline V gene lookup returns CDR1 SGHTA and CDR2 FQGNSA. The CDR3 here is CASQVPTDTQYF. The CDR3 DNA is TGTGCCAGCCAGGTCCCCACAGATACGCAGTATTTT. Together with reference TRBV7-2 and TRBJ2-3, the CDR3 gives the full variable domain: GAGVSQSPSNKVTEKGKDVELRCDPISGHTALYWYRQSLGQGLEFLIYFQGNSAPDKSGLPSDRFSAERTGGSVSTLTIQRTQQEDSAVYLCASQVPTDTQYFGPGTRLTVL.

CDR3 sequence: CASSVSSPGQGKDGELFF. The CDR3 DNA follows: TGCGCCAGCAGCGTCAGCTCTCCGGGACAGGGGAAGGACGGGGAGCTGTTTTTT. The chain couples TRBV5-1 to TRBJ2-2, with 10 positions matching TRBD1. V was clipped by 4 bases and J by 7 bases; unmatched bases: 16. Germline assignment: CDR1 SGHRS and CDR2 YFSETQ. The CDR3 has 18 amino acids. Based on the CDR3 plus reference TRBV5-1 and TRBJ2-2, the full variable domain is KAGVTQTPRYLIKTRGQQVTLSCSPISGHRSVSWYQQTPGQGLQFLFEYFSETQRNKGNFPGRFSGRQFSNSRSEMNVSTLELGDSALYLCASSVSSPGQGKDGELFFGEGSRLTVL.

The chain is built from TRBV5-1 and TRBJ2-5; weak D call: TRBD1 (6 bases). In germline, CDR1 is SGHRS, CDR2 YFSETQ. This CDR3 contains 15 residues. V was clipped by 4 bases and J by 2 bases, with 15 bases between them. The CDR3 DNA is TGCGCCAGCAGCCCGCAGACAGGCCTGCAAGAGACCCAGTACTTC. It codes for CASSPQTGLQETQYF.

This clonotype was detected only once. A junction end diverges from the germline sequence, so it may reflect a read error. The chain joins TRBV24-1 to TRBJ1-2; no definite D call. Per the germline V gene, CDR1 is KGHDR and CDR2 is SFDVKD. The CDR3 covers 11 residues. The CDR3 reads CASSDPYGYTF. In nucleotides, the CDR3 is TGTGCCTCCAGTGACCCTTATGGCTACACCTTC.

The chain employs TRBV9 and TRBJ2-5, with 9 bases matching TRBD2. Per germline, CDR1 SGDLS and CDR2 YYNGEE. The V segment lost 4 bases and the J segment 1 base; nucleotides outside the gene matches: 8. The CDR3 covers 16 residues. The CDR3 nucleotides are TGTGCCAGCAGCCTTCGCGGACTAGCGCTCCAAGAGACCCAGTACTTC. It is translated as CASSLRGLALQETQYF.

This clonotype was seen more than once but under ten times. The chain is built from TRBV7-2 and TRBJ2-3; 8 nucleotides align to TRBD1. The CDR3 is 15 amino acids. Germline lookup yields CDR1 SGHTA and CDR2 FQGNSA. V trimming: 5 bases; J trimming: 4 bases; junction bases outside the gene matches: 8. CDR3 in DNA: TGTGCCAGCAGCGCCGACAGGGGCTATGCAGATACGCAGTATTTT. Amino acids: CASSADRGYADTQYF. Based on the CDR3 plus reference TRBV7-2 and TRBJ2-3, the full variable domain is GAGVSQSPSNKVTEKGKDVELRCDPISGHTALYWYRQSLGQGLEFLIYFQGNSAPDKSGLPSDRFSAERTGGSVSTLTIQRTQQEDSAVYLCASSADRGYADTQYFGPGTRLTVL.

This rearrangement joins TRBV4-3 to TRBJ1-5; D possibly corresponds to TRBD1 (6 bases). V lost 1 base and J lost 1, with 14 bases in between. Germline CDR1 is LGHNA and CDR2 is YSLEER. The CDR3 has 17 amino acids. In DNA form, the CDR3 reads TGCGCCAGCAGCCAAGGACCCTACGGGGGCAGCAATCAGCCCCAGCATTTT. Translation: CASSQGPYGGSNQPQHF.

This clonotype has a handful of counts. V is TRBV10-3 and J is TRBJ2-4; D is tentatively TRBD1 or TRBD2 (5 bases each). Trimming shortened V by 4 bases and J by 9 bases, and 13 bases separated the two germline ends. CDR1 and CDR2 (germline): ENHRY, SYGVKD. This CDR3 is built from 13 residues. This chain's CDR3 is CAISAGDRPIQYF. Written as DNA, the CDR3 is TGTGCCATCAGTGCCGGGGACCGACCCATTCAGTACTTC.

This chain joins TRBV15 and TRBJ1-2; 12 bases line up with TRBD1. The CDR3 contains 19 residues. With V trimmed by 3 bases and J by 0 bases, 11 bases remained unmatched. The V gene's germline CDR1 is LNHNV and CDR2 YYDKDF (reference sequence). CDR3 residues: CATSRGLRDRGPPNYGYTF. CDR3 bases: TGTGCCACCAGCAGGGGACTCCGGGACAGGGGGCCCCCTAACTATGGCTACACCTTC. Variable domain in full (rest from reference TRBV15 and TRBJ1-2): DAMVIQNPRYQVTQFGKPVTLSCSQTLNHNVMYWYQQKSSQAPKLLFHYYDKDFNNEADTPDNFQSRRPNTSFCFLDIRSPGLGDTAMYLCATSRGLRDRGPPNYGYTFGSGTRLTVV.

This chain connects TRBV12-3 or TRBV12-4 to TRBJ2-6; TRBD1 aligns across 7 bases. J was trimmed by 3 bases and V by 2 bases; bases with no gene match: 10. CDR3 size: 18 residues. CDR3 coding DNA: TGTGCCAGCAGTTTACCGACACAGGGGCCACTTGGGGCCAACGTCCTGACTTTC. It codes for CASSLPTQGPLGANVLTF.

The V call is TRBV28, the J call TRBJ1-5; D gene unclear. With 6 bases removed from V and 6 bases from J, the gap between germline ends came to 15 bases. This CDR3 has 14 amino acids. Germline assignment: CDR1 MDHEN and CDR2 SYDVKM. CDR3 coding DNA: TGTGCCAGCAGAATCCTAGAGGGCCTTCAGCCCCAGCATTTT. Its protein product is CASRILEGLQPQHF.

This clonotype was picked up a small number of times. This CDR3 reads CSAGQGANYGYTF. CDR3 bases: TGCAGCGCTGGACAGGGAGCTAACTATGGCTACACCTTC. V gene TRBV29-1 combines with J gene TRBJ1-2; the match to TRBD1 covers 8 bases. V dropped 7 bases and J dropped 0; count of bases not matched to a gene: 4. The CDR3 runs to 13 residues. The germline V gene has CDR1 SQVTM and CDR2 ANQGSEA. The entire variable domain, with the rest obtained from reference TRBV29-1 and TRBJ1-2, is as follows: SAVISQKPSRDICQRGTSLTIQCQVDSQVTMMFWYRQQPGQSLTLIATANQGSEATYESGFVIDKFPISRPNLTFSTLTVSNMSPEDSSIYLCSAGQGANYGYTFGSGTRLTVV.

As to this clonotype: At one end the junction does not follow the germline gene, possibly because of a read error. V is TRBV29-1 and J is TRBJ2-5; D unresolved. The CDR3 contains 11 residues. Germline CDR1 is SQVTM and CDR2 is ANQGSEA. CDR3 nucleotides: TGCAGCATTGACTCCCAAGAGACCCAGTACTTC. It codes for CSIDSQETQYF.

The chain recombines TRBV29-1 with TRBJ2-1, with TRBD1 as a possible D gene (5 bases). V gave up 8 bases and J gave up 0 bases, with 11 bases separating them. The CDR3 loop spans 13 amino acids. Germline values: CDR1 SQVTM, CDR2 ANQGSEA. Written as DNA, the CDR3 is TGCAGCTCACAGGAAGGCTCCTACAATGAGCAGTTCTTC. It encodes CSSQEGSYNEQFF.

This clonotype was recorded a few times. Written as DNA, the CDR3 is TGCGCCAGCACAGAGCGACCAGATACGCAGTATTTT. Translation gives CASTERPDTQYF. J is TRBJ2-3 and V is TRBV10-2; D unresolved. Looked up from germline, CDR1 is WSHSY and CDR2 is SAAADI. The CDR3 spans 12 residues. V gave up 7 bases and J gave up 4 bases, with 9 bases separating them.

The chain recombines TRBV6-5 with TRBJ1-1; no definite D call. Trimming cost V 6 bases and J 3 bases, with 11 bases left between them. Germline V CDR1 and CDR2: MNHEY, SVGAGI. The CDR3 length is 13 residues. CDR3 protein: CASRYPGDTEAFF. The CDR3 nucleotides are TGTGCCAGCAGGTACCCCGGTGACACTGAAGCTTTCTTT.

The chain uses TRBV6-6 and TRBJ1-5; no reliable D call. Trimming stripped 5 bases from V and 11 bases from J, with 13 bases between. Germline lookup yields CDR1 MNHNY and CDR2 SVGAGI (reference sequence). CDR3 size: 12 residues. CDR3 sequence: CASSAGSPTQHF. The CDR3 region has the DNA TGTGCCAGCAGTGCGGGGTCTCCGACCCAGCATTTT.

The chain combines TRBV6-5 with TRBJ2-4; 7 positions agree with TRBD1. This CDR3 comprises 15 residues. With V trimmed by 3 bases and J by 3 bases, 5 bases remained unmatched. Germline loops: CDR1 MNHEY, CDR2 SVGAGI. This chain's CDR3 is CASSYDRAGKNIQYF. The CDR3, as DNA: TGTGCCAGCAGTTATGACAGGGCGGGCAAAAACATTCAGTACTTC.

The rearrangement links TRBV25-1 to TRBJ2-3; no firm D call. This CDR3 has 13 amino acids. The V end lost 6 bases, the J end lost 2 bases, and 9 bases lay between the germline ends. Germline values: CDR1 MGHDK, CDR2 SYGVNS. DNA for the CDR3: TGTGCCAGCAGCAATCGGTTCACAGATACGCAGTATTTT. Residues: CASSNRFTDTQYF.

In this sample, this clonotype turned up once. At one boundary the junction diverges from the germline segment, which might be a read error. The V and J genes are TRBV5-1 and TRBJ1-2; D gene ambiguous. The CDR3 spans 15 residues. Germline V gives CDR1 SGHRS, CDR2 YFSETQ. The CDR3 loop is CASSPEGTANDGYTF. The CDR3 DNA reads TGCGCCAGCAGCCCCGAGGGTACGGCTAACGATGGCTACACCTTC.

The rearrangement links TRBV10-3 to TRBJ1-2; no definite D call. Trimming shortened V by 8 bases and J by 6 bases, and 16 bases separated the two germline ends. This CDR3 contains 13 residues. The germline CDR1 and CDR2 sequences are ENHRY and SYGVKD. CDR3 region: CAIHRGRADGYTF. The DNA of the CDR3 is TGTGCCATCCACCGTGGGAGGGCCGATGGCTACACCTTC.

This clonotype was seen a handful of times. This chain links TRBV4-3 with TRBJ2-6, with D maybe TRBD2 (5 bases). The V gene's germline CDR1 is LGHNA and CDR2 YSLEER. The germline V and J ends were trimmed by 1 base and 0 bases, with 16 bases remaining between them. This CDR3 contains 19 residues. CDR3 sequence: CASSQVISGVRSGANVLTF. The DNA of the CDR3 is TGCGCCAGCAGCCAAGTAATATCCGGGGTTCGCTCTGGGGCCAACGTCCTGACTTTC.

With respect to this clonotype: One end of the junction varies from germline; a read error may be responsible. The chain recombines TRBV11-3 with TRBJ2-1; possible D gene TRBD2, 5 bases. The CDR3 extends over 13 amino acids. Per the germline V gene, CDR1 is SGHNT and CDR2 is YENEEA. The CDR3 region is CASSLDGLAQQFF. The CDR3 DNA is TGCGCCAGCAGCTTAGATGGGCTAGCTCAGCAGTTCTTC.